The TCR beta chain under discussion was sequenced for a study of tumor-infiltrating lymphocytes in primary liver carcinoma. Across the study: Patients diagnosed with primary liver carcinoma received treatment through surgical resection.

The study's findings and limits: The bulk unsorted samples meant that CD4+ and CD8+ repertoires went uncompared. Tumors significantly exceeded blood in top-250-clone fraction (p = 0.039).

CDR1 and CDR2 from the germline V gene are WNHNN and SYGVQD (reference sequence). This CDR3 spans 15 amino acids. RNA was extracted from whole blood without cell sorting, alongside germline DNA. About 3.6 milliliters of peripheral blood were collected before surgery. Notes on this clonotype: Antigen specificity is unknown. The junction departs from the called germline gene at one end, perhaps through a read error.

The template, about 500 ng total RNA, yielded TCR beta cDNA made with a constant-region primer. Researchers made the TCR beta libraries by running three nested multiplex PCR rounds with slightly modified ARM-PCR. Rounds one and two of PCR, each of roughly 11 cycles, were primed with TRBV1-TRBV30 forward primers and a C-beta reverse primer. MiXCR, run by TCRdb on the multiplex PCR reads, gives a single entry per CDR3 protein. The sample has approximately 210,000 distinct CDR3 sequences, less than 70% seen once; the top ten hold around 7.1%. This chain uses TRBV10-1 with TRBJ2-1, with 13 bases identical to TRBD2. This clonotype was obtained from a woman in her sixties or seventies with primary liver carcinoma and hepatitis B virus infection. Sequencing input: peripheral blood. The CDR3 sequence: CASSATGTSGNERFF. The DNA of the CDR3 is TGCGCCAGCAGTGCTACCGGGACTAGCGGGAATGAGCGGTTCTTC.